This TCR beta chain comes out of a study of radiation and T cells in renal cell carcinoma. Points from the study as a whole: In blood, top tumor clones expanded by 2 weeks, shrinking by 4.

The CDR3 length is 14 residues. Germline trimming cut 0 bases from V and 5 bases from J; bases unmatched to any gene: 3. Per germline, CDR1 MNHEY and CDR2 SMNVEV (reference sequence). TCRdb keeps only in-frame clones here, not all; method: immunoSEQ multiplex PCR. The sample has 110,000 to 150,000 clones; approximately 91% are singletons. Details on this clone: Its antigen is not known.

Time point indicated: baseline pretreatment blood. Sample treatment: 15 Gy SBRT to primary tumor, nephrectomy 4 weeks later. The clonotype comes from a woman in her forties or fifties with renal cell carcinoma. Material: blood, obtained from a patient whose treatment included radiotherapy and nephrectomy. The chain employs TRBV27 and TRBJ2-5; TRBD1 matches 7 bases. CDR3 in amino acids: CASSLSSRGETQYF. Written as DNA, the CDR3 is TGTGCCAGCAGTTTATCGTCCAGGGGGGAGACCCAGTACTTC.